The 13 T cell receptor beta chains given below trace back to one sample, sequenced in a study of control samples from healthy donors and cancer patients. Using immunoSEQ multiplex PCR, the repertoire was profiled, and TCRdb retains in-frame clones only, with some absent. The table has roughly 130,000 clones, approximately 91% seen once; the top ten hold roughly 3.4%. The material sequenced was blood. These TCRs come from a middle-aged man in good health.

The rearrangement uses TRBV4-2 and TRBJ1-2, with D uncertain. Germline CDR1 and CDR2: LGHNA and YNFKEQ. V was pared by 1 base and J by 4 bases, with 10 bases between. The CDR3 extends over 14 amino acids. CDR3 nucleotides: TGTGCCAGCAGCCAAGGAGATCTGGCCTATGGCTACACCTTC. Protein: CASSQGDLAYGYTF.

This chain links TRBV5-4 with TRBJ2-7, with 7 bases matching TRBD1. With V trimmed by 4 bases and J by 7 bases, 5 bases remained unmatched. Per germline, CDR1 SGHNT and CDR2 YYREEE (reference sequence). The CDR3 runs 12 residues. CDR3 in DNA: TGTGCCAGCAGCCGACAGGGTCTGGAGCAGTACTTC. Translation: CASSRQGLEQYF.

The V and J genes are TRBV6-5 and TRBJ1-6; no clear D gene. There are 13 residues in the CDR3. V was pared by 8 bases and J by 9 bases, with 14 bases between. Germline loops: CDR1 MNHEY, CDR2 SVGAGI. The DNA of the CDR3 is TGTGCCAGCCGCCCATCACATGTTTCACCCCTCCACTTT. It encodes CASRPSHVSPLHF.

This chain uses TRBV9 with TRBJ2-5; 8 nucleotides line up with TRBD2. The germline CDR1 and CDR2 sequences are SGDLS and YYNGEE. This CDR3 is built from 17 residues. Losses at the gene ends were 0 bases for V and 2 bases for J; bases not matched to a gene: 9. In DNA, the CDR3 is TGTGCCAGCAGCGTAGAAGCGGGGGTCTGGCGACAAGAGACCCAGTACTTC. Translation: CASSVEAGVWRQETQYF.

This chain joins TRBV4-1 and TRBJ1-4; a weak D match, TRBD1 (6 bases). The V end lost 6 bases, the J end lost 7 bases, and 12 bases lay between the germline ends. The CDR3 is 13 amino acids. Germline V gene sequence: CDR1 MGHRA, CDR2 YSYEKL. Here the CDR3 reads CASRIQGGEKLFF. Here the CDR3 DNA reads TGCGCCAGCAGGATACAGGGTGGTGAAAAACTGTTTTTT.

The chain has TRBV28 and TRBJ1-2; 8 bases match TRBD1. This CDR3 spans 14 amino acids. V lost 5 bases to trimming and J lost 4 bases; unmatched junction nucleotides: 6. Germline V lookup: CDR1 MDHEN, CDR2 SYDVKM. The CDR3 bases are TGTGCCAGCAGTGCGGGGGACAGGCCCTATGGCTACACCTTC. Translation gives CASSAGDRPYGYTF.

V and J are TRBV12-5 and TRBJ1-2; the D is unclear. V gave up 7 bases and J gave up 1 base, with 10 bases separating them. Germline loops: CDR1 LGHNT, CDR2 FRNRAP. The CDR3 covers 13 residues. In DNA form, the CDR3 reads TGTGCTAGTGCTGGAGAGCTTAACTATGGCTACACCTTC. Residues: CASAGELNYGYTF.

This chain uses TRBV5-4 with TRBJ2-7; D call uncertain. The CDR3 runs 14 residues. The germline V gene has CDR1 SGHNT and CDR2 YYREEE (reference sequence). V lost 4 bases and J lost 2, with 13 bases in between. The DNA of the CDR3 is TGTGCCAGCAGCCGCCTCTTGGGGACCTACGAGCAGTACTTC. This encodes CASSRLLGTYEQYF.

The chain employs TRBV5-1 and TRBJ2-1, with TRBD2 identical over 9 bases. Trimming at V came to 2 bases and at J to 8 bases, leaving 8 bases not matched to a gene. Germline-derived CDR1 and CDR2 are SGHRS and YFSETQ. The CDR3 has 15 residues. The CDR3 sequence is CASSFGAGGGDEQFF. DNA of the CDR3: TGCGCCAGCAGCTTCGGAGCGGGGGGCGGGGATGAGCAGTTCTTC.

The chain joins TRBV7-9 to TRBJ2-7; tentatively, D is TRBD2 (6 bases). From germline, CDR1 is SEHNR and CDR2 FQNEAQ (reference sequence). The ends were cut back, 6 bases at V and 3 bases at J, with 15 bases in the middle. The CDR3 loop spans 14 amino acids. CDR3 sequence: CASSSGTYRYEQYF. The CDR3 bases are TGTGCCAGCAGTTCCGGGACTTACCGCTACGAGCAGTACTTC.

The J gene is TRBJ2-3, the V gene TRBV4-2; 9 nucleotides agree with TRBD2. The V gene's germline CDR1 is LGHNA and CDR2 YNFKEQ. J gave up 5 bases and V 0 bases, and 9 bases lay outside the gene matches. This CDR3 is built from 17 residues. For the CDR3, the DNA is TGTGCCAGCAGCCAAGATAGGCGCGGGGGGGCCTTAGATACGCAGTATTTT. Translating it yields CASSQDRRGGALDTQYF.

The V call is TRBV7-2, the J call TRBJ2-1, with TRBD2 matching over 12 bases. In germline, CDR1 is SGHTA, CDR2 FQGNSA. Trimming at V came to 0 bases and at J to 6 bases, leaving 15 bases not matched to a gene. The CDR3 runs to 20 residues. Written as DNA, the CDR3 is TGTGCCAGCAGCTTAGCTGGAGGTTCTAGCGGGGGGGCATTCCCCAATGAGCAGTTCTTC. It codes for CASSLAGGSSGGAFPNEQFF.

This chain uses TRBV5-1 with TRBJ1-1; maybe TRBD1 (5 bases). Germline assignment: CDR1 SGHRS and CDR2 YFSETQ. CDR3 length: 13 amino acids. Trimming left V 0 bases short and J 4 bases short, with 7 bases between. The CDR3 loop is CASSLGQLTEAFF. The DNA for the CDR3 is TGCGCCAGCAGCTTGGGACAGCTCACTGAAGCTTTCTTT.